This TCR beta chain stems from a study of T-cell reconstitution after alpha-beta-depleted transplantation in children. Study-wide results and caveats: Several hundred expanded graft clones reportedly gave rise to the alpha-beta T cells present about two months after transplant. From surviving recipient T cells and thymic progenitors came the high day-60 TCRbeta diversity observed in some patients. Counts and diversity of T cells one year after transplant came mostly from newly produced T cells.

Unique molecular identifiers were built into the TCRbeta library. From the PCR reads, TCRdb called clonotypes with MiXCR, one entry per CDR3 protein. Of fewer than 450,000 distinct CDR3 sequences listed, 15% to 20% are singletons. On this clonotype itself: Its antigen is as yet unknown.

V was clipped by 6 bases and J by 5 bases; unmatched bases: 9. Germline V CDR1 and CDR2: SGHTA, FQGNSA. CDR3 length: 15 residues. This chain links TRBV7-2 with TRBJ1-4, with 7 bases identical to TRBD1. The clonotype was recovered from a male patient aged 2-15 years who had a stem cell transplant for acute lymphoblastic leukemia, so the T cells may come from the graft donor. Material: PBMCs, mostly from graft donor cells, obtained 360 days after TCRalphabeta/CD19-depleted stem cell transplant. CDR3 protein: CASRLQGLGNEKLFF. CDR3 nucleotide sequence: TGTGCCAGCAGACTACAGGGGCTCGGGAATGAAAAACTGTTTTTT. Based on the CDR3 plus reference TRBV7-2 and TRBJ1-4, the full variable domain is GAGVSQSPSNKVTEKGKDVELRCDPISGHTALYWYRQSLGQGLEFLIYFQGNSAPDKSGLPSDRFSAERTGGSVSTLTIQRTQQEDSAVYLCASRLQGLGNEKLFFGSGTQLSVL.